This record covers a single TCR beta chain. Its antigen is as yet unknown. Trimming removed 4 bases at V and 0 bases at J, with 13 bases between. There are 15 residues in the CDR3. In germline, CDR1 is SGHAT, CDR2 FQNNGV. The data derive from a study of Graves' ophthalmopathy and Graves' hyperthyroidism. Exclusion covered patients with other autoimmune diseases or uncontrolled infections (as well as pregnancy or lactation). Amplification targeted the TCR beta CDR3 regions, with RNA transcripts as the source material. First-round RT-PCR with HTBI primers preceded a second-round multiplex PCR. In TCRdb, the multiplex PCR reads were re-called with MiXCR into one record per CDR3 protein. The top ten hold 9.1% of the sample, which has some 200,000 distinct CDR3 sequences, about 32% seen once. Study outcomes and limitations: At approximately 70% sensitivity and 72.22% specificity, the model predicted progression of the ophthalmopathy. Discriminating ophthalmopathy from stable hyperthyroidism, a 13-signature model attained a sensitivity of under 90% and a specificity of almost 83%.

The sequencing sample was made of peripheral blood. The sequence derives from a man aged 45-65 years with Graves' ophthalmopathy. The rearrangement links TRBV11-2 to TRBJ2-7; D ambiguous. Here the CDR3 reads CASSSQMSSSYEQYF. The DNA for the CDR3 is TGTGCCAGCAGCTCTCAGATGTCCAGCTCCTACGAGCAGTACTTC.